The 28 T cell receptor beta chains reported below all come from one sample, sequenced in a study of blood T cell repertoires in COVID-19. The method was immunoSEQ multiplex PCR; TCRdb's version includes in-frame clones alone and lacks a portion of them. Of some 350,000 clones in the sample, almost 90% were seen once. Source material: peripheral blood. The receptors shown here come from a man aged 18 to 29 with active or convalescent COVID-19.

The chain has TRBV5-4 and TRBJ2-1, with 11 positions matching TRBD2. The length of the CDR3 is 14 residues. Germline lookup yields CDR1 SGHNT and CDR2 YYREEE (reference sequence). Unmatched junction bases numbered 4, after V lost 2 bases and J lost 9 bases. CDR3 DNA: TGTGCCAGCAGCTTTCCTAGCGGGAGGTCTGAGCAGTTCTTC. It codes for CASSFPSGRSEQFF.

The CDR3 loop is CASSTSGQGATYEQYF. CDR3 sequence (DNA): TGTGCCAGCAGTACATCCGGACAGGGGGCGACCTACGAGCAGTACTTC. V gene TRBV27 combines with J gene TRBJ2-7, with 11 bases identical to TRBD1. Germline V lookup: CDR1 MNHEY, CDR2 SMNVEV (reference sequence). This CDR3 has 16 residues. With 5 bases clipped from V and 2 bases from J, the junction kept 8 bases outside the gene matches.

This clone has just one count. The genes are TRBV2 and TRBJ1-1, with 7 bases aligning to TRBD1. V was pared by 9 bases and J by 2 bases, with 9 bases of the junction left unmatched. Germline V gene lookup returns CDR1 SNHLY and CDR2 FYNNEI. The CDR3 spans 14 residues. The CDR3 DNA is TGTGCCAGTACCCCCCAGGGGGGAAACACTGAAGCTTTCTTT. It encodes CASTPQGGNTEAFF.

The V gene is TRBV6-6, the J gene TRBJ1-2, with TRBD1 identical over 9 bases. Germline V lookup: CDR1 MNHNY, CDR2 SVGAGI (reference sequence). This CDR3 comprises 13 residues. Unmatched junction bases numbered 4, after V lost 5 bases and J lost 6 bases. The CDR3 protein is CASSGTGRDGYTF. The CDR3 DNA is TGTGCCAGCAGTGGGACAGGGCGAGATGGCTACACCTTC.

This chain joins TRBV29-1 and TRBJ2-1; possible D gene TRBD1, 5 bases. The V end was cut by 4 bases, the J end by 6 bases, with 16 bases between. This CDR3 spans 14 amino acids. Per the germline V gene, CDR1 is SQVTM and CDR2 is ANQGSEA. The CDR3 region is CSVVKAQVGNEQFF. CDR3 DNA sequence: TGCAGCGTTGTAAAGGCACAGGTCGGCAATGAGCAGTTCTTC.

This clone was seen more than once but under ten times. The rearrangement joins TRBV5-1 to TRBJ1-5, with TRBD1 matching 9 bases. V was pared by 4 bases and J by 3 bases, with 5 bases of the junction left unmatched. Germline V CDR1 and CDR2: SGHRS, YFSETQ. The CDR3 runs 15 residues. The CDR3 DNA follows: TGCGCCAGCAGCCTTACAGGGGGCCTCAATCAGCCCCAGCATTTT. Translated, it gives CASSLTGGLNQPQHF.

V gene TRBV27 combines with J gene TRBJ2-7; TRBD2 aligns across 16 bases. V lost 5 bases to trimming and J lost 2 bases; unmatched junction nucleotides: 9. Germline CDR1 MNHEY, CDR2 SMNVEV (reference sequence). The CDR3 totals 18 residues. CDR3 protein: CASSAGLAGGPLPYEQYF. DNA of the CDR3: TGTGCCAGCAGTGCGGGACTAGCGGGAGGGCCTCTCCCCTACGAGCAGTACTTC.

J is TRBJ2-4 and V is TRBV18; a possible D gene is TRBD1 (5 bases). This CDR3 is built from 16 residues. Germline CDR1 reads KGHSH; CDR2 reads LQKENI. The V gene lost 1 base and the J gene lost 0 bases, with 10 bases spanning the gap. DNA for the CDR3: TGTGCCAGCTCACCACGGAACAGGCAAGCCAAAAACATTCAGTACTTC. Its translation: CASSPRNRQAKNIQYF.

This clone was seen a single time. A junction end diverges from the germline sequence, so it may reflect a read error. The chain carries TRBV5-5 and TRBJ2-6, with D perhaps matching TRBD1 (5 bases). This CDR3 contains 14 residues. Germline V lookup: CDR1 SGHKS, CDR2 YYEKEE (reference sequence). In nucleotides, the CDR3 is TGTGCCAGCAGCGGCGGACAACACGTCAACGTGCTGACTTTC. It translates to CASSGGQHVNVLTF.

This chain connects TRBV18 to TRBJ2-2; maybe TRBD1 (6 bases). Trimming removed 3 bases at V and 2 bases at J, with 13 bases between. From germline, CDR1 is KGHSH and CDR2 LQKENI. The CDR3 length is 16 residues. Written as DNA, the CDR3 is TGTGCCAGCTCACCCCGACAGGTACCCAACACCGGGGAGCTGTTTTTT. Protein: CASSPRQVPNTGELFF.

The chain carries TRBV27 and TRBJ1-5; D remains ambiguous. The germline V and J ends were trimmed by 2 bases and 1 base, with 15 bases remaining between them. Per the germline V gene, CDR1 is MNHEY and CDR2 is SMNVEV (reference sequence). The CDR3 has 17 amino acids. The chain's CDR3 is CASSLRVPRGSNQPQHF. The CDR3 DNA follows: TGTGCCAGCAGTTTACGGGTCCCCCGAGGAAGCAATCAGCCCCAGCATTTT.

The chain couples TRBV27 to TRBJ1-2; 11 nucleotides agree with TRBD1. The V segment lost 7 bases and the J segment 7 bases; nucleotides outside the gene matches: 17. The CDR3 runs 17 residues. Germline CDR1 is MNHEY and CDR2 is SMNVEV (reference sequence). The CDR3 sequence: CASMFKTSGQGASGYTF. CDR3 in DNA: TGTGCCAGCATGTTCAAAACTTCTGGACAGGGGGCATCTGGCTACACCTTC.

V usage is TRBV6-6 and J usage is TRBJ1-3, with D perhaps matching TRBD1 (6 bases). Deletions cut 6 bases from V and 3 bases from J, with 9 bases between. The V gene's germline CDR1 is MNHNY and CDR2 SVGAGI (reference sequence). CDR3 length: 13 amino acids. The CDR3 loop is CASRNRVGNTIYF. CDR3 coding DNA: TGTGCCAGCAGAAACAGGGTTGGAAACACCATATATTTT.

The chain couples TRBV11-2 to TRBJ2-7; 13 positions match TRBD2. The CDR3 covers 16 residues. Trimming took 4 bases from V and 3 from J; bases not matched to a gene: 6. CDR1 and CDR2 from the germline V gene are SGHAT and FQNNGV. Here the CDR3 reads CASSSRGTSGVYEQYF. Written as DNA, the CDR3 is TGTGCCAGCAGCTCCAGAGGGACTAGCGGGGTCTACGAGCAGTACTTC.

The V and J genes are TRBV5-1 and TRBJ2-1, with 9 bases aligning to TRBD2. Germline CDR1 SGHRS, CDR2 YFSETQ. Germline trimming cut 4 bases from V and 9 bases from J; bases unmatched to any gene: 17. The CDR3 runs to 17 residues. This CDR3 is CASSPRRWGGGVREQFF. CDR3 coding DNA: TGCGCCAGCAGCCCAAGGCGGTGGGGCGGGGGGGTCCGTGAGCAGTTCTTC.

The chain is built from TRBV5-1 and TRBJ2-1, with D perhaps TRBD1 (6 bases). Trimming pared 5 bases from V and 2 bases from J, leaving 11 bases between. This CDR3 region has 14 residues. CDR1 and CDR2 (germline): SGHRS, YFSETQ. The CDR3 DNA reads TGCGCCAGCAGTTGGGACAAAACCTACAATGAGCAGTTCTTC. Protein product: CASSWDKTYNEQFF. The full variable domain, with the rest looked up from reference TRBV5-1 and TRBJ2-1, is KAGVTQTPRYLIKTRGQQVTLSCSPISGHRSVSWYQQTPGQGLQFLFEYFSETQRNKGNFPGRFSGRQFSNSRSEMNVSTLELGDSALYLCASSWDKTYNEQFFGPGTRLTVL.

The rearrangement joins TRBV25-1 to TRBJ1-5; D might be TRBD1 (5 bases). Deletions cut 1 base from V and 2 bases from J, with 12 bases between. CDR1 MGHDK and CDR2 SYGVNS come from the germline V gene. The CDR3 totals 16 residues. The CDR3 here is CASSESGYWGNQPQHF. The CDR3 region has the DNA TGTGCCAGCAGTGAATCAGGGTATTGGGGCAATCAGCCCCAGCATTTT. The full variable domain, completed using reference TRBV25-1 and TRBJ1-5, is EADIYQTPRYLVIGTGKKITLECSQTMGHDKMYWYQQDPGMELHLIHYSYGVNSTEKGDLSSESTVSRIRTEHFPLTLESARPSHTSQYLCASSESGYWGNQPQHFGDGTRLSIL.

This chain uses TRBV29-1 with TRBJ2-7, with D perhaps matching TRBD1 (6 bases). The CDR3 runs to 13 residues. Trimming took off 3 bases at V and 6 bases at J, with 15 bases between the two ends. The germline CDR1 and CDR2 sequences are SQVTM and ANQGSEA. CDR3 nucleotides: TGCAGCGTTGAGGACCAGGGGCTCCTCGAGCAGTACTTC. This encodes CSVEDQGLLEQYF.

V and J are TRBV6-5 and TRBJ1-1; the D gene is possibly TRBD1 (6 bases). The V and J ends lost 6 bases and 5 bases respectively, with 13 bases between them. This CDR3 contains 13 residues. Per germline, CDR1 MNHEY and CDR2 SVGAGI. In DNA, the CDR3 is TGTGCCAGCAGCAAAAGGGGGGGGACTGAAGCTTTCTTT. Translation: CASSKRGGTEAFF.

The chain couples TRBV7-8 to TRBJ1-3; maybe TRBD1 (6 bases). Trimming left V 5 bases short and J 0 bases short, with 26 bases between. This CDR3 region has 20 residues. The germline V gene encodes CDR1 SGHVS and CDR2 FQNEAQ. In nucleotides, the CDR3 is TGTGCCAGCAGCCGGATCCAAATTAAGCCTTGGGACAACTCTGGAAACACCATATATTTT. Amino acid sequence: CASSRIQIKPWDNSGNTIYF.

The V and J genes are TRBV27 and TRBJ1-2; TRBD1 matches 11 bases. From germline, CDR1 is MNHEY and CDR2 SMNVEV (reference sequence). The CDR3 runs 15 residues. The V segment lost 4 bases and the J segment 5 bases; nucleotides outside the gene matches: 6. This chain's CDR3 is CASSYRDRGLYGYTF. In DNA, the CDR3 is TGTGCCAGCAGTTACCGGGACAGGGGGTTGTATGGCTACACCTTC.

J is TRBJ2-1 and V is TRBV7-2, with 7 bases that match TRBD2. V was pared by 10 bases and J by 7 bases, with 13 bases of the junction left unmatched. Germline V gene lookup returns CDR1 SGHTA and CDR2 FQGNSA. CDR3 length: 14 residues. CDR3 residues: CAIMGGGSLNEQFF. For the CDR3, the DNA is TGTGCCATTATGGGGGGAGGGTCGTTGAATGAGCAGTTCTTC.

The chain couples TRBV25-1 to TRBJ2-2, with D unresolved. Trimming pared 3 bases from V and 2 bases from J, leaving 19 bases between. The CDR3 has 18 amino acids. Germline CDR1 is MGHDK and CDR2 is SYGVNS. CDR3 sequence: CASSEFLWPSENTGELFF. The CDR3 region has the DNA TGTGCCAGCAGTGAGTTCCTCTGGCCTAGTGAAAACACCGGGGAGCTGTTTTTT. The whole variable domain, filled in from reference TRBV25-1 and TRBJ2-2, reads EADIYQTPRYLVIGTGKKITLECSQTMGHDKMYWYQQDPGMELHLIHYSYGVNSTEKGDLSSESTVSRIRTEHFPLTLESARPSHTSQYLCASSEFLWPSENTGELFFGEGSRLTVL.

This chain uses TRBV5-1 with TRBJ1-6; no clear D. The CDR3 is 14 amino acids. Deletions cut 2 bases from V and 6 bases from J, with 9 bases between. CDR1 is SGHRS, CDR2 YFSETQ, per germline. The CDR3 DNA is TGCGCCAGCAGCTTTGACGGACTTAATTCACCCCTCCACTTT. It translates to CASSFDGLNSPLHF.

The rearrangement uses TRBV7-2 and TRBJ2-7, with TRBD2 as a possible D gene (6 bases). Per the germline V gene, CDR1 is SGHTA and CDR2 is FQGNSA. V gave up 1 base and J gave up 2 bases, with 21 bases separating them. CDR3 size: 18 residues. The CDR3 DNA reads as TGTGCCAGCAGCTTAGGCTATAGACTAGACGTAAAGGCCTACGAGCAGTACTTC. Translation gives CASSLGYRLDVKAYEQYF.

The V and J genes are TRBV7-3 and TRBJ1-2; 7 bases are a match to TRBD1. The CDR3 extends over 15 amino acids. The germline V gene encodes CDR1 SGHTA and CDR2 FQGTGA. The V segment lost 5 bases and the J segment 0 bases; nucleotides outside the gene matches: 6. In DNA, the CDR3 is TGTGCCAGCAGCCCCGGGACAGCCACTAACTATGGCTACACCTTC. As protein: CASSPGTATNYGYTF.

The chain uses TRBV6-5 and TRBJ1-2; D may be TRBD1 (5 bases). Trimming took 2 bases from V and 0 from J, leaving 10 bases between them. The CDR3 is made up of 15 amino acids. CDR1 and CDR2 from the germline V gene are MNHEY and SVGAGI. Written as DNA, the CDR3 is TGTGCCAGCAGTTACCAAAGACAGACTAACTATGGCTACACCTTC. Translating it yields CASSYQRQTNYGYTF.

The chain employs TRBV5-1 and TRBJ1-4; TRBD1 aligns across 9 bases. Looked up from germline, CDR1 is SGHRS and CDR2 is YFSETQ. The CDR3 spans 16 residues. V lost 4 bases, J lost 1 base, and 5 bases stayed unmatched. The CDR3, as DNA: TGCGCCAGCAGCACGGACAGGGGACGAACTAATGAAAAACTGTTTTTT. It codes for CASSTDRGRTNEKLFF. The variable domain in full, completed from reference TRBV5-1 and TRBJ1-4, reads KAGVTQTPRYLIKTRGQQVTLSCSPISGHRSVSWYQQTPGQGLQFLFEYFSETQRNKGNFPGRFSGRQFSNSRSEMNVSTLELGDSALYLCASSTDRGRTNEKLFFGSGTQLSVL.